The sequence of this T cell receptor (beta chain) was determined in a study of T cells in Graves' hyperthyroidism and ophthalmopathy. Study-wide results and limits: In simple terms, a model built on 13 V-J features told ophthalmopathy apart from stable hyperthyroidism.

This clonotype was seen only once. What it binds is unknown. Trimming cost V 5 bases and J 2 bases; bases outside gene matches: 9. CDR1 and CDR2 (germline): LNHDA, SQIVND (reference sequence). The CDR3 loop spans 16 amino acids. What was amplified from RNA transcripts were TCR beta CDR3 regions. Carried out on the TCR CDR3, a first-round RT-PCR used the HTBI primer set. TCRdb ran MiXCR on the multiplex PCR reads and lists one entry per CDR3 protein. The sample yields hundreds of thousands of distinct CDR3 sequences, 15% to 17% seen once. The TCR comes from a woman under 30 with Graves' hyperthyroidism. The V gene is TRBV19, the J gene TRBJ1-2; 9 bases map to TRBD1. The material sequenced was blood. The CDR3 loop is CASSPWTGDRNYGYTF. In nucleotides, the CDR3 is TGTGCCAGTAGTCCCTGGACAGGGGATCGAAACTATGGCTACACCTTC. Combining the CDR3 with reference TRBV19 and TRBJ1-2 gives the whole variable domain DGGITQSPKYLFRKEGQNVTLSCEQNLNHDAMYWYRQDPGQGLRLIYYSQIVNDFQKGDIAEGYSVSREKKESFPLTVTSAQKNPTAFYLCASSPWTGDRNYGYTFGSGTRLTVV.